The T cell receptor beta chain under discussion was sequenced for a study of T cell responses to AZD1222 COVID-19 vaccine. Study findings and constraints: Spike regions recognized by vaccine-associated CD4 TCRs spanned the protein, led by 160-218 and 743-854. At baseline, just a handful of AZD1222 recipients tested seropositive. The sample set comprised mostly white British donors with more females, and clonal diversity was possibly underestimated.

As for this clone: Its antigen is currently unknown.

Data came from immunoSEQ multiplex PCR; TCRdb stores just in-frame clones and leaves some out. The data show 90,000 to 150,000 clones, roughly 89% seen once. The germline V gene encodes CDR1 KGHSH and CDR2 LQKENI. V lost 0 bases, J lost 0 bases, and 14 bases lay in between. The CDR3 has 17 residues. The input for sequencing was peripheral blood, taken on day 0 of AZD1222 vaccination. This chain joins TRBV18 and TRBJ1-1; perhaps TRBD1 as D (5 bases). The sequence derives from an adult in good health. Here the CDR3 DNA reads TGTGCCAGCTCACCACCTGGCAGAGGACACGTGAACACTGAAGCTTTCTTT. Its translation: CASSPPGRGHVNTEAFF.